This T cell receptor (beta chain) was sequenced for a study of T cells after yellow fever vaccination (dated by TCRdb to about 2019). In the study overall: The SMART-Seq v4 Ultra Low Input RNA kit was used to prepare libraries from fractions with low cell numbers. To follow T-cell clones before and after both primary and booster YFV17D yellow fever vaccination, bulk TCR alpha and beta repertoires underwent longitudinal sequencing. Two healthy male donors, one aged 18 to 30 and one aged 30 to 40 years, made up the cohort. Blood was drawn at multiple timepoints before and after primary and secondary immunization, with bulk PBMC replicates and cell subsets isolated.

CDR3 length: 17 amino acids, cysteine to phenylalanine. The retained sequence is limited to the CDR3, 51 bases, with the frame set at the first base. Between the V and J ends, shortened by 0 bases and 2 bases respectively, the junction contains 16 bases. CDR1 and CDR2, per the germline V gene (reference sequence), are PRHDT and FYEKMQ. This clonotype has only a few counts. The specificity of this receptor is unknown. No base-level quality is on record; no much larger clone is a single base apart. Results and caveats for the whole study, not just this receptor: The study included only two donors, which limits how far the findings can be generalized. Most clones expanded after primary vaccination were re-detected after the booster (about 95% of CD4 and more than 70% of CD8), suggesting broad memory maintenance. The secondary T-cell response was found to be weaker but faster than the primary response, with a peak reached on day 5 rather than on day 15. Because abundant contaminating clonotypes from the bulk population could be contained in FACS-sorted repertoires, computational filtering was required. A small share of clonotypes was detected in both CD4 and CD8 compartments, with the overlap likely arising from convergent recombination.

TCR cDNA was made using 5'RACE template switching, a step that added a universal primer site and unique molecular identifiers. cDNA synthesis was primed from both the TCR alpha and TCR beta constant segments. Library amplification involved two PCR steps, and the second step added sample barcodes and sequencing adapters. Libraries were sequenced on Illumina HiSeq 2500 (2x100 bp) or NovaSeq (2x150 bp). The published analysis was carried out like this. Demultiplexing of reads and collapsing into UMI consensus sequences were performed with MIGEC, and V(D)J alignment was carried out with MiXCR. Using edgeR on replicate PBMC samples, clonotypes were called vaccine-responding if FDR was below 0.01 and the log2 fold change was above 5 up to day 15. CD4 or CD8 identity was assigned to each bulk clonotype according to whether the clonotype was present at higher abundance in the sequenced CD4 repertoire or the sequenced CD8 repertoire. The public sequencing data were trimmed at Q25 with fastp and processed into clonotypes with MiXCR by TCRdb, which kept only in-frame beta chains. Rows merge per CDR3 protein into single entries with the most common DNA and genes. Here the V and J calls rest on TCRdb's processing, not on the authors' analysis. This sample is represented by hundreds of thousands of distinct CDR3 sequences; about 12% of them were singletons. About 15% of the sample belongs to the ten largest clones.

What this sample's treatment or condition label stands for: live attenuated yellow fever vaccine strain. At every blood-draw timepoint, two biological replicates of bulk PBMCs were collected. PBMCs were isolated from peripheral blood using a standard Ficoll-Paque protocol. TriZol was used to extract RNA from bulk PBMCs, from CD4 and CD8 fractions, and from dextramer-positive and dextramer-negative fractions. Recombination linked TRBV13 to TRBJ2-5; matching of 6 bases hints at TRBD1 as the D gene. This TCR derives from a man aged 30-40 years who received the YFV17D yellow fever vaccine. Source: PBMCs, taken on the day of the yellow fever booster vaccination. At the DNA level, the sequence is TGTGCCAGCAGCTTAGGGATCCCGGGACACACACAAGAGACCCAGTACTTC. Translated, it gives CASSLGIPGHTQETQYF.